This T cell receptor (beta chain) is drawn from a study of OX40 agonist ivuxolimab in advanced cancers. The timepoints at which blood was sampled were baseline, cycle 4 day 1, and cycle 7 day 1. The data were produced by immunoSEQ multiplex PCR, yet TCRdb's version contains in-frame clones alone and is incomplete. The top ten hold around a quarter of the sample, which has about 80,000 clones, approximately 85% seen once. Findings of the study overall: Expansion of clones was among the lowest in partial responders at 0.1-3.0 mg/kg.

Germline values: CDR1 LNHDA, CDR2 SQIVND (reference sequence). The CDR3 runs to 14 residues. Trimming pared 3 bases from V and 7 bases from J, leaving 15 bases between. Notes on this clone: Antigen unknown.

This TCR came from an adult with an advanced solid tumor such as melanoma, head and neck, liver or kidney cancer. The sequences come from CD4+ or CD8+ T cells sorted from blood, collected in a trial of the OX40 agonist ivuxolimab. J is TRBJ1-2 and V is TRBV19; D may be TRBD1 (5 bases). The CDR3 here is CASSMGMGERGYTF. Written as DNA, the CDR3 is TGTGCCAGTAGTATGGGGATGGGGGAGCGTGGCTACACCTTC.